This paragraph covers one T cell receptor beta chain sequence. TCRdb's copy holds only in-frame clones and misses some; the assay was immunoSEQ multiplex PCR. The table lists about 130,000 clones, more than 70% of them singletons, with over 1% in the top ten. The data are from a study of blood T cell repertoires in COVID-19. Study-wide context: There were acute and convalescent COVID-19 samples, and they came from the United States, Italy and Spain. From T cells, B-cell-depleted T cells, or PBMCs came the material, which was cDNA or gDNA.

Trimming stripped 0 bases from V and 8 bases from J, with 13 bases between. This CDR3 contains 14 residues. Germline V CDR1 and CDR2: LGHDT, YNNKEL (reference sequence). The TCR originated in a woman older than 75 with acute or convalescent COVID-19. V usage is TRBV3-1 (or the pseudogene TRBV3-2) and J usage is TRBJ1-2; D is unresolved. Source material: peripheral blood. The DNA of the CDR3 is TGTGCCAGCAGCCAAGACGCCCGTAGCGGAGGCTACACCTTC. It translates to CASSQDARSGGYTF.